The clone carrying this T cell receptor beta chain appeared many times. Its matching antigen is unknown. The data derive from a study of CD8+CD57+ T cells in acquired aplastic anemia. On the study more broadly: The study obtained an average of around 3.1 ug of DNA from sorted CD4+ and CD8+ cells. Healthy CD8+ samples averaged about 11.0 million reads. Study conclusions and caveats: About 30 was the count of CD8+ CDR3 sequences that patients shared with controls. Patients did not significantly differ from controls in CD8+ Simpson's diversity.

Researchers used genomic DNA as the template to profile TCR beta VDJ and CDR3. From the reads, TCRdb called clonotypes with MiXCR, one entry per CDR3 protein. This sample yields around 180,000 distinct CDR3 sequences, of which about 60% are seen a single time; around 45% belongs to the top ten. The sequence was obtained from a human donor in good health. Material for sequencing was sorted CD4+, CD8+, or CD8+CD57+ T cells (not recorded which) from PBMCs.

This CDR3 is CSARDFRGVDNEQFF. The DNA of the CDR3 is TGCAGTGCTAGAGATTTCCGGGGAGTGGACAATGAGCAGTTCTTC. The chain uses TRBV20-1 and TRBJ2-1; weak D call: TRBD2 (5 bases). This CDR3 comprises 15 residues. Germline CDR1 DFQATT, CDR2 SNEGSKA (reference sequence). Trimming removed 0 bases from V and 5 bases from J, with 14 bases in between.